These 27 T cell receptor beta chains came from one sample sequenced in a study of T cells expressing NK-cell markers (dated by TCRdb to the early 2020s). Library preparation was by 5' RACE. The run used an Illumina HiSeq 2000. TCRdb reprocessed the reads into one record per CDR3 protein sequence, lacking DNA. Per the sample table, the count is roughly 180,000 distinct CDR3 sequences. Together, the top ten hold about 18% of the sample. Sequenced sample: blood T cells: a sorted CD56 or NKG2C T cell subset, CD4+ or CD8+ T cells, or bulk PBMC T cells (not recorded which). Source of these receptors: a woman aged 18 to 75 in good health.

V usage is TRBV5-1 and J usage is TRBJ2-5; TCRdb designates TRBD1, a call that cannot be tested without DNA. CDR3 length equals 14 residues. Germline V gene sequence: CDR1 SGHRS, CDR2 YFSETQ. CDR3 sequence reads: CASSLDSNVRTQYF.

V gene TRBV18 combines with J gene TRBJ2-5; as DNA is missing, the TRBD2 call by TCRdb cannot be tested. Per the germline V gene, CDR1 is KGHSH and CDR2 is LQKENI. This CDR3 has 13 residues. This CDR3 is CASSRDWQETQYF.

Judged by frequency, this clonotype is medium-sized. This sequence joins TRBV5-1 and TRBJ2-2; the TRBD2 assignment by TCRdb is unverifiable without DNA. The CDR3 totals 13 residues. CDR1 SGHRS and CDR2 YFSETQ come from the germline V gene. CDR3 region: CASSTGGSGELFF.

V is TRBV6-1 and J is TRBJ2-5; TCRdb's D gene call, TRBD1, goes unchecked for lack of DNA. The length of the CDR3 is 15 residues. Germline CDR1 MNHNS, CDR2 SASEGT. This CDR3 is CASSGGQGSRETQYF.

The chain has TRBV6-4 and TRBJ2-2; TCRdb designates TRBD1, a call that cannot be tested without DNA. The CDR3 has 13 residues. Germline assignment: CDR1 MRHNA and CDR2 SNTAGT. The CDR3: CASAWRGDGELFF.

The gene calls are TRBV5-1 and TRBJ2-7. Germline V lookup: CDR1 SGHRS, CDR2 YFSETQ. The length of the CDR3 is 15 residues. The CDR3 here is CASSFQGGNSYEQYF.

The chain employs TRBV5-4 and TRBJ2-7; TCRdb's D call, TRBD2, is unchecked because there is no DNA. The CDR3 extends over 14 amino acids. Germline V gives CDR1 SGHNT, CDR2 YYREEE (reference sequence). CDR3 amino acids: CASSSTWEAYEQYF. The entire variable domain, with the rest obtained from reference TRBV5-4 and TRBJ2-7, is as follows: ETGVTQSPTHLIKTRGQQVTLRCSSQSGHNTVSWYQQALGQGPQFIFQYYREEENGRGNFPPRFSGLQFPNYSSELNVNALELDDSALYLCASSSTWEAYEQYFGPGTRLTVT.

This chain joins TRBV4-1 and TRBJ2-7. Germline assignment: CDR1 MGHRA and CDR2 YSYEKL. This CDR3 contains 16 residues. The CDR3 reads CASSQEMSARAYEQYF.

The rearrangement joins TRBV3-1 to TRBJ1-1. Germline loops: CDR1 LGHDT, CDR2 YNNKEL (reference sequence). The CDR3 spans 12 residues. CDR3 sequence reads: CASSRVNTEAFF.

The chain joins TRBV6-2 or TRBV6-3 to TRBJ1-1; TCRdb's D call, TRBD1, is unchecked because there is no DNA. The CDR3 sequence is 15 residues long. CDR1 is MNHEY and CDR2 is SVGEGT in the germline V gene. CDR3 in amino acids: CASRDRGVMNTEAFF.

V and J are TRBV10-3 and TRBJ2-2. In germline, CDR1 is ENHRY, CDR2 SYGVKD. The CDR3 covers 14 residues. The CDR3 loop is CAISVSANTGELFF.

The rearrangement joins TRBV12-3 or TRBV12-4 to TRBJ1-3; the TRBD1 assignment by TCRdb is unverifiable without DNA. This CDR3 has 19 residues. CDR3: CASSTGTGYIHRAGNTIYF.

V and J are TRBV27 and TRBJ2-7; there is no DNA to check the TCRdb D call of TRBD1. CDR3 length: 14 residues. Germline V gene lookup returns CDR1 MNHEY and CDR2 SMNVEV (reference sequence). CDR3 residues: CASSRTGGAYEQYF.

This chain uses TRBV24-1 with TRBJ1-5. This CDR3 is 18 amino acids long. Germline V gives CDR1 KGHDR, CDR2 SFDVKD. CDR3 amino acids: CATSDLGGPVYSNQPQHF.

This rearrangement joins TRBV4-1 to TRBJ2-1; TCRdb's D call of TRBD2 is untestable without DNA. Germline assignment: CDR1 MGHRA and CDR2 YSYEKL. The CDR3 is 13 amino acids. CDR3 loop: CASSQDEGREQFF.

The V and J genes are TRBV5-1 and TRBJ1-4; TCRdb gives TRBD1 as the D gene, but with no DNA this cannot be confirmed. The CDR3 loop spans 16 amino acids. In germline, CDR1 is SGHRS, CDR2 YFSETQ. This chain's CDR3 is CASSCRTGGYWEKLFF.

This chain joins TRBV20-1 and TRBJ2-1. Germline V gives CDR1 DFQATT, CDR2 SNEGSKA (reference sequence). There are 15 residues in the CDR3. The CDR3 here is CSARGEAFLYNEQFF.

The CDR3 here is CASSYQGGARSETQYF. This chain joins TRBV7-2 and TRBJ2-5; TCRdb selects TRBD1, and the lack of DNA leaves this call unchecked. Germline V gives CDR1 SGHTA, CDR2 FQGNSA. CDR3 length: 16 amino acids.

The chain combines TRBV20-1 with TRBJ2-7; TCRdb proposes TRBD1, but this gene call is untestable without DNA. The CDR3 has 16 residues. The germline CDR1 and CDR2 sequences are DFQATT and SNEGSKA (reference sequence). CDR3 sequence reads: CSANGGASGGIDEQYF.

The chain combines TRBV4-1 with TRBJ2-2; TCRdb's assignment of TRBD2 cannot be checked, as there is no DNA. Germline CDR1 reads MGHRA; CDR2 reads YSYEKL. The CDR3 loop spans 15 amino acids. This CDR3 reads CASSLRDYLAGELFF.

The chain uses TRBV4-1 and TRBJ2-2. The V gene's germline CDR1 is MGHRA and CDR2 YSYEKL. The CDR3 runs to 16 residues. The CDR3 loop is CASSQSGFTNTGELFF.

V usage is TRBV20-1 and J usage is TRBJ2-7; without DNA, the TCRdb call of TRBD1 cannot be checked. The germline gives CDR1 DFQATT, CDR2 SNEGSKA (reference sequence). The CDR3 runs 14 residues. The CDR3 loop reads CSAAQGVNSYEQYF.

The rearrangement uses TRBV3-1 and TRBJ2-7; as DNA is missing, the TRBD2 call by TCRdb cannot be tested. The CDR3 has 15 residues. Germline V gives CDR1 LGHDT, CDR2 YNNKEL (reference sequence). The chain's CDR3 is CASSQTDSPWGEQYF.

The chain joins TRBV28 to TRBJ1-5. From germline, CDR1 is MDHEN and CDR2 SYDVKM. The CDR3 is 12 amino acids. CDR3 sequence reads: CAISDRNQPQHF.

V and J are TRBV5-1 and TRBJ2-1; TCRdb's assignment of TRBD1 cannot be checked, as there is no DNA. Germline CDR1 is SGHRS and CDR2 is YFSETQ. This CDR3 is built from 16 residues. CDR3 sequence reads: CASRLAGGQFGNEQFF.

The genes are TRBV20-1 and TRBJ2-7; checking the TCRdb D call of TRBD2 is not possible without DNA. This CDR3 is 14 amino acids long. In germline, CDR1 is DFQATT, CDR2 SNEGSKA (reference sequence). The CDR3 protein is CSAKEESLLREQYF.

The CDR3 loop is CASSAGTLEGETQYF. This chain uses TRBV6-1 with TRBJ2-5; TCRdb designates TRBD1, a call that cannot be tested without DNA. Germline CDR1 reads MNHNS; CDR2 reads SASEGT. The CDR3 spans 15 residues.